One TCR beta chain is described in this entry. The antigen is undetermined. Division of CD4+ cells produced a CD45RA+ naive subset and a CD45RA-negative memory subset. This specimen comes from a study of shared clonotypes between healthy human individuals. Study-level points and caveats: The study found lower generation probabilities in non-shared clonotypes than in those shared by all four donors.

Genomic DNA from each subset was divided evenly over several immunoSEQ plates. Data came from immunoSEQ multiplex PCR; TCRdb stores just in-frame clones and leaves some out. Of just over 2,000,000 clones in the sample, 85% to 95% are singletons; the top ten hold under 0.15%. CDR3 length: 17 residues. CDR1 is KGHSH and CDR2 is LQKENI in the germline V gene. The V end lost 3 bases, the J end lost 10 bases, and 24 bases lay between the germline ends. Sample: naive CD4+ T cells sorted from blood. Documented subset: CD45RA+ positively selected. The clonotype was recovered from a man aged 18 to 30 in good health. The chain recombines TRBV18 with TRBJ2-2; D may be TRBD1 or TRBD2 (6 bases each). DNA for the CDR3: TGTGCCAGCTCACCCTTCGAGACAGGAGGGAAAGGATTGGAGCTGTTTTTT. Residues: CASSPFETGGKGLELFF.